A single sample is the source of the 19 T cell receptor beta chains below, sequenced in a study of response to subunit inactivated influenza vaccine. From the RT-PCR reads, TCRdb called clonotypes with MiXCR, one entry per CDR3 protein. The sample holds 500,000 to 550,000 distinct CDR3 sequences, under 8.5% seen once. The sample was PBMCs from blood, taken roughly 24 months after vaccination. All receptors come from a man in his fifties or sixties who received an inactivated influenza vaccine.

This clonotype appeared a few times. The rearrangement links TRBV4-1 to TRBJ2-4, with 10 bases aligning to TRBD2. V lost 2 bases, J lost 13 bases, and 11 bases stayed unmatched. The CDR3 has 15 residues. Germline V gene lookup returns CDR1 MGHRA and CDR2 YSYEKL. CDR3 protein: CASSQKGERGGLQYF. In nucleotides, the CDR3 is TGCGCCAGCAGCCAAAAAGGGGAGCGGGGGGGCCTCCAGTACTTC.

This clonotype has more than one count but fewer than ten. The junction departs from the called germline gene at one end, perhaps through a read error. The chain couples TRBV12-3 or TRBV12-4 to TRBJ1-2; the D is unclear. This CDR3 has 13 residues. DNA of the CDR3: TGTGCCAGCAGCTTAGACGGGGTGAATGGCTACACCTTC. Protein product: CASSLDGVNGYTF.

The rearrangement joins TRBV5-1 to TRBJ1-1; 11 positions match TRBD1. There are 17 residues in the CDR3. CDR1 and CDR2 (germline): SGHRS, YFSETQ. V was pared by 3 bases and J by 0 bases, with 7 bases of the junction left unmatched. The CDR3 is CASSSQGTGGLNTEAFF. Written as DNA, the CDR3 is TGCGCCAGCAGCTCCCAAGGGACAGGGGGTTTGAACACTGAAGCTTTCTTT.

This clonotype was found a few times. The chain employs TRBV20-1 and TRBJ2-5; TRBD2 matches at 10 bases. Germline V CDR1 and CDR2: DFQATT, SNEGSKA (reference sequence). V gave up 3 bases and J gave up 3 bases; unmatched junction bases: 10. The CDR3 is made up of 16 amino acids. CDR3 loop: CSARPSPGLAKETQYF. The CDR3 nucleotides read TGCAGTGCTAGGCCTAGTCCGGGACTAGCGAAAGAGACCCAGTACTTC.

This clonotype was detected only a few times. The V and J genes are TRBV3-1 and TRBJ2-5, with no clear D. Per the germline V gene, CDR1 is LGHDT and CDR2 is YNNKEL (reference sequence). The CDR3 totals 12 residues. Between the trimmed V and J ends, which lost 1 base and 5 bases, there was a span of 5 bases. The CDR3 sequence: CASSQAYETQYF. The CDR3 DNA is TGTGCCAGCAGCCAAGCCTATGAGACCCAGTACTTC.

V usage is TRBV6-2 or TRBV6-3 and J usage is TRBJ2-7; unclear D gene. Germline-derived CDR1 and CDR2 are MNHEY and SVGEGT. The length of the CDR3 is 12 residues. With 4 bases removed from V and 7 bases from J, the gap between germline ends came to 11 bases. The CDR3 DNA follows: TGTGCCAGCAGTTCCCTCCCGGAAGAGCAGTACTTC. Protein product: CASSSLPEEQYF.

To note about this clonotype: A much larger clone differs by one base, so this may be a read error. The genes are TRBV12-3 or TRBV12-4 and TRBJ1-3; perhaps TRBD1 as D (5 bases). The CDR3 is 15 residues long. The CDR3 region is CSSTLEGYSGNTIYF. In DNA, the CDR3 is TGTTCCAGCACCCTCGAGGGGTACTCTGGAAACACCATATATTTT.

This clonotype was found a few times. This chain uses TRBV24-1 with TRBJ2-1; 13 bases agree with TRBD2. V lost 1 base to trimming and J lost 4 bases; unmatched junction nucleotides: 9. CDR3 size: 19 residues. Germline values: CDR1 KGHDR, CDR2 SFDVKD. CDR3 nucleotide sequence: TGTGCCACCAGTGATTTTAGATCCGGGACTAGCGGGACTTACAATGAGCAGTTCTTC. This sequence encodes CATSDFRSGTSGTYNEQFF.

Written as DNA, the CDR3 is TGCGCCAGCAGCTTGTCCCGGGACAGGAGTTCTAATGAAAAACTGTTTTTT. Amino acids: CASSLSRDRSSNEKLFF. This rearrangement joins TRBV5-1 to TRBJ1-4; TRBD1 matches 8 bases. The CDR3 contains 17 residues. Germline V gene data show CDR1 as SGHRS and CDR2 as YFSETQ. The V segment lost 1 base and the J segment 3 bases; nucleotides outside the gene matches: 8.

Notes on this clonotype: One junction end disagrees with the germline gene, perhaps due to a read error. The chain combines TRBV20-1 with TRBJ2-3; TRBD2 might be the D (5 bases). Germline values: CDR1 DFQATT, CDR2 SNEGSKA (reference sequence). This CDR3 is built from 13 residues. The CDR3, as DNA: TGTAGAATGGGAGAGGTTAGCACAGATACGCAGTATTTT. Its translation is CRMGEVSTDTQYF.

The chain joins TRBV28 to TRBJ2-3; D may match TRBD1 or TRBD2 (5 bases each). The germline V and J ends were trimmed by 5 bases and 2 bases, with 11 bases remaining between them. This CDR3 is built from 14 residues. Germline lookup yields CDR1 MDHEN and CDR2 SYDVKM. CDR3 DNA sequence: TGTGCCAGCAGTATGCCGGGGACCACAGATACGCAGTATTTT. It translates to CASSMPGTTDTQYF.

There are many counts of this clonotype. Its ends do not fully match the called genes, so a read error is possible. The CDR3: CASSLVSETQYF. DNA for the CDR3: TGTGCCAGCAGTTTAGTGTCAGAGACCCAGTACTTC. V usage is TRBV5-1 and J usage is TRBJ2-5; D not resolved. The CDR3 runs to 12 residues. From germline, CDR1 is SGHRS and CDR2 YFSETQ. Drawing the rest from reference TRBV5-1 and TRBJ2-5, the complete variable domain is KAGVTQTPRYLIKTRGQQVTLSCSPISGHRSVSWYQQTPGQGLQFLFEYFSETQRNKGNFPGRFSGRQFSNSRSEMNVSTLELGDSALYLCASSLVSETQYFGPGTRLLVL.

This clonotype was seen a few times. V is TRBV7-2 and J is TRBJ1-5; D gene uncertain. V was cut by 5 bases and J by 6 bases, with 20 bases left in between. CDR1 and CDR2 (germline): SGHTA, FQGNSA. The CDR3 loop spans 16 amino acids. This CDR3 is CASSRMGPGGGQPQHF. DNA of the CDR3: TGTGCCAGCAGCAGAATGGGCCCGGGCGGAGGTCAGCCCCAGCATTTT.

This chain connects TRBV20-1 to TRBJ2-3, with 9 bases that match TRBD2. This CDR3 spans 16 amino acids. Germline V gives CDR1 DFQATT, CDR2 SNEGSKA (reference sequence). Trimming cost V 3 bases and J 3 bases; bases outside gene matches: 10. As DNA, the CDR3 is TGCAGTGCTAGCCTAACTAGCGGGTGGGAAACAGATACGCAGTATTTT. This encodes CSASLTSGWETDTQYF.

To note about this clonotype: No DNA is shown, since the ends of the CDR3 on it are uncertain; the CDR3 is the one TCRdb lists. The CDR3 region is CASSKVGKGNYGYTF. V usage is TRBV21-1 and J usage is TRBJ1-2. TRBV21-1 has pseudogene status. The CDR3 numbers 15 amino acids, ends counted.

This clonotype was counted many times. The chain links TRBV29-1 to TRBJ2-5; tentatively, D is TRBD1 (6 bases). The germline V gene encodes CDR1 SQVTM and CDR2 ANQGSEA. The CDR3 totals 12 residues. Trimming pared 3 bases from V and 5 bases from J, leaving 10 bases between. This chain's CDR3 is CSVDRQGETQYF. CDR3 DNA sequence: TGCAGCGTTGATCGCCAGGGGGAGACCCAGTACTTC.

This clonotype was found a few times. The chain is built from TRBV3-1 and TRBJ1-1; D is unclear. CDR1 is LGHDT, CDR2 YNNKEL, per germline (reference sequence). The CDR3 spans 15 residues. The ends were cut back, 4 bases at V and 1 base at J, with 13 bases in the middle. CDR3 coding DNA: TGTGCCAGCAGCCCTTATTTCAGGTCGAACACTGAAGCTTTCTTT. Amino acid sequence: CASSPYFRSNTEAFF.

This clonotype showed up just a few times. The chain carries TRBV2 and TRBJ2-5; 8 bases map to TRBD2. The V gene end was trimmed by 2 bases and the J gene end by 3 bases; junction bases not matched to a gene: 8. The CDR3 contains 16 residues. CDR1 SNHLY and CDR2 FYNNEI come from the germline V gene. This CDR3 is CASSELRRGGKETQYF. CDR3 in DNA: TGTGCCAGCAGTGAATTGCGCCGGGGGGGAAAAGAGACCCAGTACTTC.

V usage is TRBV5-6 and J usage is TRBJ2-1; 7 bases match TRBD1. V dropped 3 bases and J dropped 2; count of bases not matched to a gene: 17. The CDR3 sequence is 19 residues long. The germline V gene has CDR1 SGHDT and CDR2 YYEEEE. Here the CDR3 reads CASSWGLTGFSRAYNEQFF. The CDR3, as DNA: TGTGCCAGCAGCTGGGGATTGACAGGGTTTTCCAGGGCCTACAATGAGCAGTTCTTC.